Below, 23 T cell receptor beta chains from the same sample are listed, as sequenced in a study of blood T cell repertoires in COVID-19. TCRdb's table, derived via immunoSEQ multiplex PCR, lists solely in-frame clones and lacks some. The table shows some 180,000 clones, with approximately 85% occurring only once. Input material: peripheral blood. These receptors came from an older woman with acute or convalescent COVID-19.

There are a few counts of this clone. The chain combines TRBV28 with TRBJ1-1, with 7 nucleotides matching TRBD1. With V trimmed by 4 bases and J by 3 bases, 5 bases remained unmatched. Germline V CDR1 and CDR2: MDHEN, SYDVKM. The CDR3 has 14 amino acids. CDR3 residues: CASSSTGLDTEAFF. CDR3 in DNA: TGTGCCAGCAGTTCGACAGGGCTGGACACTGAAGCTTTCTTT.

The CDR3 nucleotides read TGTGCCAGCAGCGCCGGGAGTTACTCTGGGGCCAACGTCCTGACTTTC. Its protein is CASSAGSYSGANVLTF. The V call is TRBV2, the J call TRBJ2-6; TRBD2 might be the D (6 bases). The V and J ends lost 6 bases and 0 bases respectively, with 12 bases between them. The CDR3 spans 16 residues. Germline CDR1 reads SNHLY; CDR2 reads FYNNEI.

The chain joins TRBV27 to TRBJ1-2; maybe TRBD1 (5 bases). Trimming left V 2 bases short and J 8 bases short, with 15 bases between. CDR3 size: 14 residues. Germline loops: CDR1 MNHEY, CDR2 SMNVEV (reference sequence). In DNA form, the CDR3 reads TGTGCCAGCAGTTTAGCGAGAGGGGAGGACGGCTACACCTTC. Its protein is CASSLARGEDGYTF.

The chain joins TRBV6-5 to TRBJ1-2, with 7 bases aligning to TRBD1. CDR1 and CDR2 from the germline V gene are MNHEY and SVGAGI. V shed 0 bases, J shed 8 bases, and the junction held 9 bases outside the gene matches. The CDR3 sequence is 15 residues long. The CDR3 here is CASSYSRQGPLGYTF. The DNA of the CDR3 is TGTGCCAGCAGTTACTCGAGACAGGGACCCTTGGGCTACACCTTC.

The J gene is TRBJ1-2, the V gene TRBV6-1; D call uncertain. V lost 4 bases to trimming and J lost 5 bases, with 23 bases between them. The CDR3 consists of 17 residues. Germline V CDR1 and CDR2: MNHNS, SASEGT. The CDR3 loop reads CASSGIRQTNSTYGYTF. CDR3 in DNA: TGTGCCAGCAGTGGCATCCGACAAACCAATTCCACTTATGGCTACACCTTC.

The chain couples TRBV2 to TRBJ2-5, with a weak D call TRBD1 (5 bases). Trimming pared 1 base from V and 5 bases from J, leaving 5 bases between. The CDR3 contains 12 residues. In germline, CDR1 is SNHLY, CDR2 FYNNEI. Here the CDR3 reads CASSEEGETQYF. The CDR3, as DNA: TGTGCCAGCAGTGAAGAGGGGGAGACCCAGTACTTC.

The V call is TRBV3-1 (or the pseudogene TRBV3-2), the J call TRBJ1-1; no reliable D call. This CDR3 is 15 amino acids long. V lost 3 bases, J lost 1 base, and 12 bases lay in between. In germline, CDR1 is LGHDT, CDR2 YNNKEL (reference sequence). The CDR3 region is CASSHTLSGNTEAFF. The CDR3 DNA is TGTGCCAGCAGCCATACCCTATCCGGGAACACTGAAGCTTTCTTT.

The chain is built from TRBV30 and TRBJ2-1; D may be TRBD2 (6 bases). CDR3 length: 13 amino acids. V was pared by 3 bases and J by 4 bases, with 10 bases between. The germline CDR1 and CDR2 sequences are GTSNPN and SVGIG (reference sequence). This CDR3 is CAWSGRSYNEQFF. The DNA for the CDR3 is TGTGCCTGGAGCGGGAGATCATACAATGAGCAGTTCTTC.

The chain links TRBV19 to TRBJ2-1; 8 bases map to TRBD1. The V gene's germline CDR1 is LNHDA and CDR2 SQIVND (reference sequence). V shed 5 bases and J 5 bases; nucleotides not matched to a gene: 5. The CDR3 length is 14 residues. DNA of the CDR3: TGTGCCAGTAGTCCTAGGACAGGGAACAATGAGCAGTTCTTC. Residues: CASSPRTGNNEQFF.

The J gene is TRBJ2-1, the V gene TRBV28; 8 positions match TRBD1. Germline-derived CDR1 and CDR2 are MDHEN and SYDVKM. The CDR3 length is 15 residues. V lost 6 bases to trimming and J lost 2 bases; unmatched junction nucleotides: 6. The CDR3 sequence: CASRPTGVTYNEQFF. Written as DNA, the CDR3 is TGTGCCAGCAGACCGACAGGGGTCACCTACAATGAGCAGTTCTTC.

CDR3 sequence reads: CASSLGRGHEQFF. The CDR3 nucleotides read TGTGCCAGCAGCTTGGGCAGGGGGCATGAGCAGTTCTTC. V usage is TRBV11-3 and J usage is TRBJ2-1; 8 nucleotides align to TRBD1. The CDR3 loop spans 13 amino acids. V trimming: 3 bases; J trimming: 8 bases; junction bases outside the gene matches: 3. Germline CDR1 and CDR2: SGHNT and YENEEA.

This chain joins TRBV30 and TRBJ1-5; perhaps TRBD1 as D (5 bases). The CDR3 has 15 amino acids. Trimming left V 3 bases short and J 2 bases short, with 14 bases between. Germline V CDR1 and CDR2: GTSNPN, SVGIG (reference sequence). The CDR3: CAWSTEGQGNQPQHF. The CDR3 DNA follows: TGTGCCTGGAGCACGGAGGGGCAGGGCAATCAGCCCCAGCATTTT.

The J gene is TRBJ1-2, the V gene TRBV7-9; the D gene is possibly TRBD1 (5 bases). The CDR3 totals 13 residues. From germline, CDR1 is SEHNR and CDR2 FQNEAQ (reference sequence). The germline V and J ends were trimmed by 2 bases and 8 bases, with 12 bases remaining between them. The CDR3 DNA follows: TGTGCCAGCAGCTTAAGTCAGGGTGAAGGCTACACCTTC. As protein: CASSLSQGEGYTF. Together with reference TRBV7-9 and TRBJ1-2, the CDR3 gives the full variable domain: DTGVSQNPRHKITKRGQNVTFRCDPISEHNRLYWYRQTLGQGPEFLTYFQNEAQLEKSRLLSDRFSAERPKGSFSTLEIQRTEQGDSAMYLCASSLSQGEGYTFGSGTRLTVV.

This clone was observed once. The rearrangement joins TRBV24-1 to TRBJ1-5; no clear D gene. Per germline, CDR1 KGHDR and CDR2 SFDVKD. The CDR3 is made up of 14 amino acids. Between the trimmed V and J ends, which lost 5 bases and 1 base, there was a span of 8 bases. The chain's CDR3 is CATSVSGSNQPQHF. CDR3 nucleotide sequence: TGTGCCACCAGTGTATCGGGGAGCAATCAGCCCCAGCATTTT.

The V call is TRBV27, the J call TRBJ2-1, with TRBD2 matching over 8 bases. The trim removed 6 bases at V and 7 bases at J, leaving 14 bases unmatched. This CDR3 spans 16 amino acids. Germline loops: CDR1 MNHEY, CDR2 SMNVEV (reference sequence). The CDR3 sequence is CASSPRGGRTKNEQFF. DNA of the CDR3: TGTGCCAGCAGCCCCCGGGGCGGGAGGACCAAAAATGAGCAGTTCTTC.

The rearrangement joins TRBV29-1 to TRBJ2-3; TRBD2 matches 14 bases. Per the germline V gene, CDR1 is SQVTM and CDR2 is ANQGSEA. V dropped 6 bases and J dropped 1; count of bases not matched to a gene: 12. The CDR3 spans 18 residues. The CDR3 DNA reads as TGCAGCGTCGAACCGGGACTAGCGGGAGTGGGGGGCACAGATACGCAGTATTTT. The encoded protein is CSVEPGLAGVGGTDTQYF.

The chain has TRBV12-5 and TRBJ1-1, with TRBD1 matching 8 bases. The CDR3 loop spans 15 amino acids. From germline, CDR1 is LGHNT and CDR2 FRNRAP. J was trimmed by 1 base and V by 1 base; bases with no gene match: 2. Here the CDR3 reads CASGLGDRGNTEAFF. The CDR3 DNA is TGTGCTAGTGGTTTGGGCGACAGGGGGAACACTGAAGCTTTCTTT. Using reference TRBV12-5 and TRBJ1-1 for the parts outside the CDR3, the full variable domain is DARVTQTPRHKVTEMGQEVTMRCQPILGHNTVFWYRQTMMQGLELLAYFRNRAPLDDSGMPKDRFSAEMPDATLATLKIQPSEPRDSAVYFCASGLGDRGNTEAFFGQGTRLTVV.

The chain recombines TRBV11-3 with TRBJ1-2; D is possibly TRBD1 (5 bases). The CDR3 runs to 15 residues. The germline V gene has CDR1 SGHNT and CDR2 YENEEA. With 1 base removed from V and 4 bases from J, the gap between germline ends came to 13 bases. The DNA of the CDR3 is TGTGCCAGCAGCTTAGGCCCGGGGGATGCCTATGGCTACACCTTC. It encodes CASSLGPGDAYGYTF.

The chain employs TRBV5-1 and TRBJ1-2; weak D call: TRBD1 (5 bases). The CDR3 runs to 14 residues. Germline loops: CDR1 SGHRS, CDR2 YFSETQ. Trimming removed 1 base at V and 4 bases at J, with 11 bases between. In nucleotides, the CDR3 is TGCGCCAGCAGCTTGTCAGGGATCAGCTATGGCTACACCTTC. It codes for CASSLSGISYGYTF.

The table lists this clone with a count of one. This chain uses TRBV11-2 with TRBJ2-7; 9 positions match TRBD2. The CDR3 has 15 amino acids. The V segment lost 3 bases and the J segment 2 bases; nucleotides outside the gene matches: 5. The germline CDR1 and CDR2 sequences are SGHAT and FQNNGV. CDR3 nucleotide sequence: TGTGCCAGCAGCTTTAGCGGGAGCGCGGCCTACGAGCAGTACTTC. Protein sequence: CASSFSGSAAYEQYF.

The chain employs TRBV12-3 or TRBV12-4 and TRBJ1-2; D is possibly TRBD1 (5 bases). The CDR3 consists of 13 residues. Deletions cut 3 bases from V and 2 bases from J, with 7 bases between. CDR3: CASSLTENYGYTF. The CDR3, as DNA: TGTGCCAGCAGTTTGACAGAGAACTATGGCTACACCTTC.

This clone was picked up one time. The chain couples TRBV3-1 (or the pseudogene TRBV3-2) to TRBJ2-2; D may be TRBD1 (5 bases). Germline CDR1 LGHDT, CDR2 YNNKEL (reference sequence). Trimming removed 1 base from V and 2 bases from J, with 8 bases in between. The CDR3 is made up of 15 amino acids. CDR3 bases: TGTGCCAGCAGCCAAGGGACAATTAACACCGGGGAGCTGTTTTTT. Residues: CASSQGTINTGELFF.

V and J are TRBV3-1 (or the pseudogene TRBV3-2) and TRBJ1-1; no clear D. The germline V gene encodes CDR1 LGHDT and CDR2 YNNKEL (reference sequence). This CDR3 comprises 17 residues. Trimming stripped 0 bases from V and 1 base from J, with 15 bases between. This CDR3 reads CASSQDRGGLGNTEAFF. CDR3 DNA: TGTGCCAGCAGCCAAGATCGTGGAGGGTTGGGGAACACTGAAGCTTTCTTT.